What follows is one T cell receptor beta chain and its context. CDR1 is SGDLS and CDR2 is YYNGEE in the germline V gene. The V gene lost 4 bases and the J gene lost 4 bases, with 12 bases spanning the gap. This CDR3 region has 13 residues. Libraries were prepared by immunoSEQ multiplex PCR; TCRdb keeps only in-frame clonotypes and omits some of them. The data hold some 300,000 clones, with around 87% observed a single time. This entry comes from a study of blood T cell repertoires in COVID-19. Study-level information: Collection of acute and convalescent COVID-19 samples took place in the United States, Italy and Spain.

Self-reported history from a screening survey and questionnaire set each donor's cohort. This clonotype was sampled from a woman younger than 35 with acute COVID-19. The chain recombines TRBV9 with TRBJ2-7; maybe TRBD2 (5 bases). The sequenced sample consisted of PBMCs or T cells enriched from blood (not recorded which). CDR3 region: CASSPFGEYEQYF. The CDR3 bases are TGTGCCAGCAGCCCCTTCGGGGAATACGAGCAGTACTTC.